Presented here are 25 T cell receptor beta chains from one specimen sequenced in a study of T cells after posttransplantation cyclophosphamide. Treatment was busulfan-fludarabine conditioning, a marrow graft, and cyclophosphamide on days +3 and +4. The method was immunoSEQ multiplex PCR; TCRdb's version includes in-frame clones alone and lacks a portion of them. The sample contains under 8,500 clones, around 67% of which appear only once. The starting material was PBMCs, obtained almost 1,500 days after allogeneic stem cell transplant with posttransplant cyclophosphamide. These receptor sequences come from a male patient between 25 and 40 years old who received an allogeneic stem cell transplant from a related donor, was CMV-positive, and had acute GVHD only. Some of the T cells may derive from the graft donor.

The genes are TRBV18 and TRBJ1-3; 8 bases are shared with TRBD1. This CDR3 is built from 16 residues. Per the germline V gene, CDR1 is KGHSH and CDR2 is LQKENI. Losses at the gene ends were 3 bases for V and 4 bases for J; bases not matched to a gene: 8. CDR3 sequence (DNA): TGTGCCAGCTCACCCGCGCAGGGGGCGGTCGGAAACACCATATATTTT. As protein: CASSPAQGAVGNTIYF.

A single count supports this clone. The J gene is TRBJ1-1, the V gene TRBV7-9, with D perhaps matching TRBD1 (6 bases). V lost 1 base and J lost 0, with 18 bases in between. CDR1 is SEHNR, CDR2 FQNEAQ, per germline (reference sequence). The CDR3 covers 18 residues. In DNA, the CDR3 is TGTGCCAGCAGCTTAGGTTGGGGGCCAGGAGATTTGAACACTGAAGCTTTCTTT. Translating gives CASSLGWGPGDLNTEAFF.

The J gene is TRBJ2-7, the V gene TRBV4-2, with D unclear. Looked up from germline, CDR1 is LGHNA and CDR2 is YNFKEQ. Trimming shortened V by 4 bases and J by 4 bases, and 17 bases separated the two germline ends. The CDR3 runs 15 residues. CDR3 region: CASSPQALIQYEQYF. In nucleotides, the CDR3 is TGTGCCAGCAGCCCCCAGGCGCTGATCCAGTACGAGCAGTACTTC.

This clone was recorded only once. This CDR3 is CASSYLAESTDTQYF. The CDR3 region has the DNA TGTGCCAGCTCCTACTTAGCGGAAAGCACAGATACGCAGTATTTT. The chain uses TRBV18 and TRBJ2-3; tentative D call: TRBD2 (6 bases). The CDR3 spans 15 residues. Germline V gene lookup returns CDR1 KGHSH and CDR2 LQKENI. Trimming pared 6 bases from V and 0 bases from J, leaving 13 bases between.

This sequence joins TRBV5-6 and TRBJ2-1, with D possibly being TRBD1 (6 bases). This CDR3 spans 16 amino acids. The germline V gene encodes CDR1 SGHDT and CDR2 YYEEEE. V lost 4 bases to trimming and J lost 7 bases, with 21 bases between them. CDR3 nucleotide sequence: TGTGCCAGCAGCCGCCACGGGACACGGGCGATGAATGAGCAGTTCTTC. This sequence encodes CASSRHGTRAMNEQFF. Drawing the rest from reference TRBV5-6 and TRBJ2-1, the complete variable domain is DAGVTQSPTHLIKTRGQQVTLRCSPKSGHDTVSWYQQALGQGPQFIFQYYEEEERQRGNFPDRFSGHQFPNYSSELNVNALLLGDSALYLCASSRHGTRAMNEQFFGPGTRLTVL.

This chain connects TRBV5-7 to TRBJ1-3; D gene ambiguous. TRBV5-7 is classed as an ORF, of uncertain function. The CDR3 runs 14 residues. V lost 1 base and J 4 bases, leaving 9 bases between the germline ends. CDR3 DNA: TGTGCCAGCAGCTTGTCGCCTAAGGGAAACACCATATATTTT. This translates into CASSLSPKGNTIYF.

Remarks on this clone: The identical CDR3 is also encoded by other nucleotide sequences in the sample. The rearrangement uses TRBV5-8 and TRBJ2-4, with D unresolved. Per the germline V gene, CDR1 is SGHTS and CDR2 is YDEGEE. V lost 3 bases to trimming and J lost 0 bases, with 4 bases between them. This CDR3 has 13 residues. The CDR3 DNA is TGTGCCAGCAGCTCCTTAGCCAAAAACATTCAGTACTTC. The encoded protein is CASSSLAKNIQYF.

This clone was detected a few times. The gene calls are TRBV30 and TRBJ1-2; TRBD1 is a possible D gene (5 bases). V dropped 2 bases and J dropped 7 bases, with 8 bases sitting between them. The germline V gene encodes CDR1 GTSNPN and CDR2 SVGIG (reference sequence). This CDR3 has 11 amino acids. The CDR3 DNA reads as TGTGCCTGGAGTCAGCAGGGTGGCTACACCTTC. Protein sequence: CAWSQQGGYTF. Full variable domain (remainder filled in from reference TRBV30 and TRBJ1-2): SQTIHQWPATLVQPVGSPLSLECTVEGTSNPNLYWYRQAAGRGLQLLFYSVGIGQISSEVPQNLSASRPQDRQFILSSKKLLLSDSGFYLCAWSQQGGYTFGSGTRLTVV.

CDR3 bases: TGCGCCAGCAGCCCAGGGACAGTCCGCACAGATACGCAGTATTTT. Translation: CASSPGTVRTDTQYF. The V call is TRBV5-1, the J call TRBJ2-3; 7 bases line up with TRBD1. Germline CDR1 SGHRS, CDR2 YFSETQ. V was pared by 4 bases and J by 1 base, with 6 bases of the junction left unmatched. The CDR3 is 15 residues long.

V gene TRBV27 combines with J gene TRBJ1-3; D is undetermined. The CDR3 has 14 residues. The ends were cut back, 2 bases at V and 2 bases at J, with 7 bases in the middle. Germline V lookup: CDR1 MNHEY, CDR2 SMNVEV (reference sequence). The DNA for the CDR3 is TGTGCCAGCAGTTTAAGAGGGACTGGAAACACCATATATTTT. Encoded protein: CASSLRGTGNTIYF.

The V call is TRBV5-4, the J call TRBJ1-2; 8 bases are shared with TRBD1. The germline V gene encodes CDR1 SGHNT and CDR2 YYREEE (reference sequence). Trimming took 3 bases from V and 8 from J; bases not matched to a gene: 6. The length of the CDR3 is 13 residues. The chain's CDR3 is CASSSTGVFGYTF. The CDR3 nucleotides are TGTGCCAGCAGCTCGACAGGGGTCTTCGGCTACACCTTC.

This chain connects TRBV28 to TRBJ1-1; 7 bases are a match to TRBD1. This CDR3 region has 12 residues. V was pared by 8 bases and J by 6 bases, with 6 bases of the junction left unmatched. Germline CDR1 reads MDHEN; CDR2 reads SYDVKM. The CDR3 bases are TGTGCCAGCTTCGAGGGGGCAGCTGAAGCTTTCTTT. Translated, it gives CASFEGAAEAFF.

This clone was seen only once. The CDR3 nucleotides read TGCGCCAGCAGCCAACGGGTGAACACTGAAGCTTTCTTT. Amino acids: CASSQRVNTEAFF. The V call is TRBV4-3, the J call TRBJ1-1; unclear D gene. Trimming removed 2 bases at V and 0 bases at J, with 4 bases between. Germline CDR1 LGHNA, CDR2 YSLEER. The CDR3 has 13 residues.

The chain has TRBV4-3 and TRBJ2-1; D remains ambiguous. CDR3 size: 14 residues. From germline, CDR1 is LGHNA and CDR2 YSLEER. V was trimmed by 0 bases and J by 5 bases, leaving 8 bases between them. DNA of the CDR3: TGCGCCAGCAGCCAAGATTGGAGAAACAATGAGCAGTTCTTC. It specifies CASSQDWRNNEQFF.

The rearrangement links TRBV6-5 to TRBJ1-1, with a weak D call TRBD1 (5 bases). Germline loops: CDR1 MNHEY, CDR2 SVGAGI. The CDR3 is made up of 14 amino acids. The germline V and J ends were trimmed by 2 bases and 7 bases, with 14 bases remaining between them. DNA of the CDR3: TGTGCCAGCAGTTACGACAGCGAGACAGTTGAAGCTTTCTTT. Protein sequence: CASSYDSETVEAFF.

This rearrangement joins TRBV4-3 to TRBJ1-1; D possibly corresponds to TRBD1 (6 bases). Germline CDR1 and CDR2: LGHNA and YSLEER. Trimming stripped 0 bases from V and 4 bases from J, with 21 bases between. The CDR3 runs 18 residues. CDR3 in DNA: TGCGCCAGCAGCCAAGATAGGATTGGTAGGGGGGGAGGCACTGAAGCTTTCTTT. It codes for CASSQDRIGRGGGTEAFF.

This clone was observed a single time. This chain uses TRBV6-5 with TRBJ1-1, with no clear D. The CDR3 runs 13 residues. Germline CDR1 and CDR2: MNHEY and SVGAGI. V was pared by 3 bases and J by 11 bases, with 16 bases between. The CDR3 sequence: CASSYEREGSAFF. The DNA of the CDR3 is TGTGCCAGCAGTTATGAAAGGGAGGGAAGCGCTTTCTTT.

The chain recombines TRBV10-3 with TRBJ1-4, with a weak D call TRBD1 (5 bases). Germline CDR1 ENHRY, CDR2 SYGVKD. V was trimmed by 4 bases and J by 0 bases, leaving 6 bases between them. The CDR3 is 14 residues long. This chain's CDR3 is CAISAGSTNEKLFF. The CDR3 DNA follows: TGTGCCATCAGTGCAGGGTCAACTAATGAAAAACTGTTTTTT.

In DNA, the CDR3 is TGTGCCATCAGTGAGTCCCCACACAGGGCCTCCTACGAGCAGTACTTC. Translated: CAISESPHRASYEQYF. This sequence joins TRBV10-3 and TRBJ2-7; D is perhaps TRBD1 (6 bases). Germline V lookup: CDR1 ENHRY, CDR2 SYGVKD. The length of the CDR3 is 16 residues. The germline V and J ends were trimmed by 0 bases and 0 bases, with 12 bases remaining between them.

The genes are TRBV7-2 and TRBJ1-2; possible D gene TRBD1, 6 bases. The V gene lost 1 base and the J gene lost 5 bases, with 14 bases spanning the gap. The CDR3 spans 15 residues. CDR1 and CDR2 (germline): SGHTA, FQGNSA. CDR3 residues: CASSLESGGGYGYTF. CDR3 sequence (DNA): TGTGCCAGCAGCTTAGAATCGGGGGGCGGGTATGGCTACACCTTC.

The chain links TRBV7-4 to TRBJ1-2, with no clear D. Germline CDR1 reads SGHVT; CDR2 reads SQSDAQ. Trimming stripped 3 bases from V and 8 bases from J, with 7 bases between. This CDR3 is 11 amino acids long. The CDR3 loop is CASSFSEGYTF. Here the CDR3 DNA reads TGTGCCAGCAGCTTTTCAGAAGGCTACACCTTC.

This chain connects TRBV4-3 to TRBJ2-7; D call uncertain. The ends were cut back, 1 base at V and 0 bases at J, with 13 bases in the middle. This CDR3 has 16 amino acids. Germline CDR1 reads LGHNA; CDR2 reads YSLEER. CDR3 sequence: CASSQVPTENSYEQYF. CDR3 sequence (DNA): TGCGCCAGCAGCCAAGTTCCTACTGAGAACTCCTACGAGCAGTACTTC.

This clone was picked up a small number of times. This chain uses TRBV9 with TRBJ2-1; 10 bases match TRBD2. Germline V gene data show CDR1 as SGDLS and CDR2 as YYNGEE. This CDR3 comprises 18 residues. The V and J ends lost 4 bases and 0 bases, in that order; junction bases with no gene match: 10. The CDR3 spells CASSRDLAGGFSYNEQFF. Written as DNA, the CDR3 is TGTGCCAGCAGCAGAGACTTAGCGGGGGGCTTCTCCTACAATGAGCAGTTCTTC.

This clone was observed a few times. V and J are TRBV7-9 and TRBJ2-7, with 8 bases identical to TRBD1. CDR1 is SEHNR and CDR2 is FQNEAQ in the germline V gene (reference sequence). Germline trimming cut 5 bases from V and 1 base from J; bases unmatched to any gene: 10. The CDR3 loop spans 16 amino acids. The CDR3 sequence is CASSGRDRTSSYEQYF. The CDR3 DNA is TGTGCCAGCAGCGGACGGGACAGGACGTCGTCCTACGAGCAGTACTTC.

V usage is TRBV5-4 and J usage is TRBJ1-1; 11 nucleotides agree with TRBD1. With 3 bases clipped from V and 3 bases from J, the junction kept 13 bases outside the gene matches. Germline V CDR1 and CDR2: SGHNT, YYREEE (reference sequence). The CDR3 loop spans 18 amino acids. This CDR3 is CASSSQIPDRGQDTEAFF. The CDR3 DNA follows: TGTGCCAGCAGCTCCCAGATCCCGGACAGGGGGCAGGACACTGAAGCTTTCTTT. The full variable domain, its missing parts supplied by reference TRBV5-4 and TRBJ1-1, is ETGVTQSPTHLIKTRGQQVTLRCSSQSGHNTVSWYQQALGQGPQFIFQYYREEENGRGNFPPRFSGLQFPNYSSELNVNALELDDSALYLCASSSQIPDRGQDTEAFFGQGTRLTVV.